The 32 T cell receptor beta chains listed next were all sequenced from one sample in a study of T cell responses to AZD1222 COVID-19 vaccine. Profiling relied on immunoSEQ multiplex PCR, and the TCRdb table lists in-frame clones only, not all of them. The table lists roughly 130,000 clones, 92% of them singletons. The sample consisted of peripheral blood, taken 28 days after the second AZD1222 dose. These receptors were obtained from an adult who received the AZD1222 COVID-19 vaccine.

J is TRBJ2-5 and V is TRBV27, with unresolved D. Germline CDR1 reads MNHEY; CDR2 reads SMNVEV (reference sequence). There are 13 residues in the CDR3. The V end lost 0 bases, the J end lost 5 bases, and 7 bases lay between the germline ends. The CDR3 protein is CASSLSIGETQYF. CDR3 nucleotide sequence: TGTGCCAGCAGTTTATCTATTGGGGAGACCCAGTACTTC.

The chain joins TRBV29-1 to TRBJ1-4; no clear D gene. Germline V gene lookup returns CDR1 SQVTM and CDR2 ANQGSEA. The germline V and J ends were trimmed by 7 bases and 0 bases, with 18 bases remaining between them. CDR3 length equals 16 residues. The CDR3 loop is CSARTPFGATNEKLFF. Here the CDR3 DNA reads TGCAGCGCTCGAACCCCGTTCGGGGCAACTAATGAAAAACTGTTTTTT. The complete variable domain, with remaining parts taken from reference TRBV29-1 and TRBJ1-4, reads SAVISQKPSRDICQRGTSLTIQCQVDSQVTMMFWYRQQPGQSLTLIATANQGSEATYESGFVIDKFPISRPNLTFSTLTVSNMSPEDSSIYLCSARTPFGATNEKLFFGSGTQLSVL.

V gene TRBV7-2 combines with J gene TRBJ1-1; TRBD1 might be the D (6 bases). The CDR3 totals 15 residues. The V gene lost 5 bases and the J gene lost 4 bases, with 17 bases spanning the gap. Germline V gene sequence: CDR1 SGHTA, CDR2 FQGNSA. This CDR3 is CASSPSTGRLTEAFF. The CDR3 nucleotides read TGTGCCAGCAGCCCTTCCACAGGGAGGCTCACTGAAGCTTTCTTT.

CDR3 residues: CASSLGTSGRTDTQYF. The CDR3 region has the DNA TGTGCCAGCAGCTTAGGGACTAGCGGGAGGACAGATACGCAGTATTTT. The chain has TRBV11-3 and TRBJ2-3; 14 nucleotides match TRBD2. CDR1 and CDR2 (germline): SGHNT, YENEEA. This CDR3 region has 16 residues. Trimming took 1 base from V and 3 from J; bases not matched to a gene: 0.

The chain uses TRBV5-1 and TRBJ1-6; 7 positions match TRBD1. This CDR3 has 15 amino acids. The J segment lost 10 bases and the V segment lost 4 bases, leaving 11 bases of the junction unmatched. Germline V gene sequence: CDR1 SGHRS, CDR2 YFSETQ. The CDR3 protein is CASSQGGREGSPLHF. The CDR3 region has the DNA TGCGCCAGCAGCCAAGGGGGCAGGGAAGGATCACCCCTCCACTTT.

The J gene is TRBJ1-6, the V gene TRBV27; maybe TRBD1 (5 bases). The CDR3 loop spans 14 amino acids. Germline V lookup: CDR1 MNHEY, CDR2 SMNVEV (reference sequence). V lost 3 bases to trimming and J lost 7 bases, with 10 bases between them. As DNA, the CDR3 is TGTGCCAGCAGTTTGATGGGGGGGAATTCACCCCTCCACTTT. Its translation: CASSLMGGNSPLHF.

V gene TRBV5-6 combines with J gene TRBJ1-2; 9 bases map to TRBD1. The V and J ends lost 4 bases and 4 bases, in that order; junction bases with no gene match: 11. CDR1 and CDR2 from the germline V gene are SGHDT and YYEEEE. The CDR3 length is 16 residues. The CDR3 DNA sequence: TGTGCCAGCAGCCTTCTCCGGGACAGGGTTACCTATGGCTACACCTTC. It codes for CASSLLRDRVTYGYTF.

J is TRBJ1-4 and V is TRBV15; maybe TRBD1 (5 bases). CDR3 size: 15 residues. Germline assignment: CDR1 LNHNV and CDR2 YYDKDF (reference sequence). V lost 0 bases and J 3 bases, leaving 8 bases between the germline ends. CDR3 amino acids: CATSRDAGPNEKLFF. The CDR3 nucleotides are TGTGCCACCAGCAGAGATGCAGGGCCTAATGAAAAACTGTTTTTT.

V usage is TRBV5-8 and J usage is TRBJ1-5; 8 positions match TRBD1. The CDR3 loop spans 15 amino acids. CDR1 is SGHTS and CDR2 is YDEGEE in the germline V gene. V lost 0 bases, J lost 5 bases, and 4 bases stayed unmatched. CDR3 nucleotide sequence: TGTGCCAGCAGCTTGGCAGGGGGCGGGGATCAGCCCCAGCATTTT. Its protein product is CASSLAGGGDQPQHF.

This chain joins TRBV7-9 and TRBJ1-2, with D possibly TRBD1 on 5 matching bases. This CDR3 contains 14 residues. V shed 3 bases and J shed 4 bases, with 12 bases lying between them. Germline CDR1 reads SEHNR; CDR2 reads FQNEAQ (reference sequence). Here the CDR3 DNA reads TGTGCCAGCAGCTTGGGAAAGGGACCCTATGGCTACACCTTC. Translated: CASSLGKGPYGYTF.

This chain uses TRBV29-1 with TRBJ1-1; 7 nucleotides align to TRBD1. In germline, CDR1 is SQVTM, CDR2 ANQGSEA. V lost 5 bases, J lost 4 bases, and 7 bases stayed unmatched. There are 13 residues in the CDR3. The CDR3 loop is CSVIMTGSTEAFF. The DNA of the CDR3 is TGCAGCGTTATTATGACAGGGAGCACTGAAGCTTTCTTT.

This chain links TRBV19 with TRBJ2-5; no reliable D call. This CDR3 comprises 11 residues. V was pared by 10 bases and J by 5 bases, with 11 bases between. Germline assignment: CDR1 LNHDA and CDR2 SQIVND (reference sequence). The CDR3 reads CATGGLETQYF. Written as DNA, the CDR3 is TGTGCCACCGGTGGTCTGGAGACCCAGTACTTC.

This rearrangement joins TRBV2 to TRBJ1-5; unclear D gene. The CDR3 contains 14 residues. The germline V gene has CDR1 SNHLY and CDR2 FYNNEI. V was pared by 6 bases and J by 4 bases, with 13 bases between. CDR3 loop: CASRRHGTNQPQHF. The CDR3 region has the DNA TGTGCCAGCAGGCGACATGGCACTAATCAGCCCCAGCATTTT.

The chain employs TRBV4-2 and TRBJ1-5, with 10 bases lining up with TRBD1. CDR3 length equals 16 residues. Germline-derived CDR1 and CDR2 are LGHNA and YNFKEQ. The V and J ends lost 0 bases and 4 bases, in that order; junction bases with no gene match: 3. The CDR3 region has the DNA TGTGCCAGCAGCCAAGAACCGGGACAGGGGAATCAGCCCCAGCATTTT. Translating gives CASSQEPGQGNQPQHF.

The genes are TRBV6-2 or TRBV6-3 and TRBJ2-5, with a weak D call TRBD2 (6 bases). Looked up from germline, CDR1 is MNHEY and CDR2 is SVGEGT. There are 16 residues in the CDR3. Trimming stripped 0 bases from V and 4 bases from J, with 15 bases between. As DNA, the CDR3 is TGTGCCAGCAGTTACTCGGGCAGGGAGGAGTTAGAGACCCAGTACTTC. Encoded protein: CASSYSGREELETQYF.

A single count supports this clone. The V call is TRBV15, the J call TRBJ1-4; a weak D match, TRBD1 (5 bases). The ends were cut back, 1 base at V and 8 bases at J, with 14 bases in the middle. The CDR3 totals 15 residues. Germline lookup yields CDR1 LNHNV and CDR2 YYDKDF (reference sequence). CDR3 DNA sequence: TGTGCCACCAGCAGAGCGGCGGGGGGAGGAGAAAAACTGTTTTTT. Its protein product is CATSRAAGGGEKLFF.

The V and J genes are TRBV29-1 and TRBJ1-2, with D possibly being TRBD1 (5 bases). The germline V gene encodes CDR1 SQVTM and CDR2 ANQGSEA. V was cut by 6 bases and J by 8 bases, with 13 bases left in between. The CDR3 has 11 amino acids. The DNA of the CDR3 is TGCAGCGTGTCCTGGGGGGAAGGCTACACCTTC. Amino acids: CSVSWGEGYTF.

This clone has just one count. This chain connects TRBV25-1 to TRBJ1-5; no clear D gene. This CDR3 comprises 13 residues. Trimming took off 2 bases at V and 7 bases at J, with 9 bases between the two ends. Germline V gives CDR1 MGHDK, CDR2 SYGVNS. The DNA of the CDR3 is TGTGCCAGCAGTGAAGGAGGGTGGCAGCCCCAGCATTTT. Translation gives CASSEGGWQPQHF.

The V gene is TRBV5-6, the J gene TRBJ2-7; 7 bases align to TRBD2. V trimming: 4 bases; J trimming: 0 bases; junction bases outside the gene matches: 1. Germline CDR1 SGHDT, CDR2 YYEEEE. The CDR3 contains 13 residues. The CDR3, as DNA: TGTGCCAGCAGCCGGGACTACTCCTACGAGCAGTACTTC. The encoded protein is CASSRDYSYEQYF.

Only a few counts were recorded for this clone. The chain has TRBV5-1 and TRBJ1-6, with 7 bases fitting TRBD1. The J segment lost 5 bases and the V segment lost 4 bases, leaving 9 bases of the junction unmatched. The CDR3 spans 16 residues. The germline V gene encodes CDR1 SGHRS and CDR2 YFSETQ. The CDR3 loop is CASSPIQGTNNSPLHF. CDR3 bases: TGCGCCAGCAGCCCAATACAGGGGACTAATAATTCACCCCTCCACTTT.

This clone was counted a few times. This chain connects TRBV29-1 to TRBJ2-7; possible D gene TRBD1, 5 bases. CDR3 size: 12 residues. Germline V gene sequence: CDR1 SQVTM, CDR2 ANQGSEA. V dropped 5 bases and J dropped 5 bases, with 13 bases sitting between them. The CDR3: CSVRQNDDEQYF. CDR3 sequence (DNA): TGCAGCGTTCGACAGAACGACGACGAGCAGTACTTC.

J is TRBJ2-2 and V is TRBV28, with D possibly matching TRBD2 (6 bases). This CDR3 region has 15 residues. Trimming removed 6 bases at V and 4 bases at J, with 15 bases between. Germline CDR1 reads MDHEN; CDR2 reads SYDVKM. In nucleotides, the CDR3 is TGTGCCAGCAGCTGGCGGGACGGGGGCACCGGGGAGCTGTTTTTT. Protein product: CASSWRDGGTGELFF.

This clone has only one observation. This chain links TRBV2 with TRBJ2-7, with TRBD1 identical over 8 bases. The V gene's germline CDR1 is SNHLY and CDR2 FYNNEI. This CDR3 is built from 14 residues. The ends lost 7 bases at V and 0 bases at J; junction bases unmatched: 5. The CDR3 sequence: CASTQGAASYEQYF. The DNA of the CDR3 is TGTGCCAGCACCCAGGGGGCCGCCTCCTACGAGCAGTACTTC.

The chain uses TRBV18 and TRBJ1-3, with 9 bases fitting TRBD1. Losses at the gene ends were 3 bases for V and 3 bases for J; bases not matched to a gene: 6. The CDR3 covers 16 residues. Germline lookup yields CDR1 KGHSH and CDR2 LQKENI. CDR3 protein: CASSPTGTGIGNTIYF. Here the CDR3 DNA reads TGTGCCAGCTCACCGACCGGGACAGGGATTGGAAACACCATATATTTT.

The chain combines TRBV4-3 with TRBJ1-1, with D unclear. The CDR3 is 15 residues long. Germline lookup yields CDR1 LGHNA and CDR2 YSLEER. V was trimmed by 0 bases and J by 3 bases, leaving 11 bases between them. The CDR3 sequence: CASSQEGEGYTEAFF. DNA for the CDR3: TGCGCCAGCAGCCAAGAAGGTGAGGGTTACACTGAAGCTTTCTTT.

The chain recombines TRBV28 with TRBJ1-1; perhaps TRBD1 as D (6 bases). This CDR3 region has 12 residues. Per the germline V gene, CDR1 is MDHEN and CDR2 is SYDVKM. Deletions cut 7 bases from V and 11 bases from J, with 17 bases between. The CDR3 reads CASNSGGRQAFF. The CDR3 DNA is TGTGCCAGCAATTCGGGGGGGCGGCAGGCTTTCTTT.

This clone appeared once. The chain links TRBV9 to TRBJ1-4; 7 bases are shared with TRBD1. Trimming took 1 base from V and 6 from J; bases not matched to a gene: 6. The CDR3 length is 15 residues. The germline gives CDR1 SGDLS, CDR2 YYNGEE. The CDR3: CASSVSGGWDEKLFF. In nucleotides, the CDR3 is TGTGCCAGCAGCGTATCAGGGGGGTGGGATGAAAAACTGTTTTTT.

This sequence joins TRBV7-9 and TRBJ1-1; D not certain. Trimming took 4 bases from V and 0 from J, leaving 3 bases between them. From germline, CDR1 is SEHNR and CDR2 FQNEAQ (reference sequence). The CDR3 consists of 12 residues. CDR3 sequence: CASSYMNTEAFF. The CDR3 nucleotides are TGTGCCAGCAGCTACATGAACACTGAAGCTTTCTTT.

The CDR3 DNA reads TGTGCCAGCAGCTTGTCTAGCGGGGCTGAGACCCAGTACTTC. Residues: CASSLSSGAETQYF. The gene calls are TRBV7-9 and TRBJ2-5; 9 bases map to TRBD2. The CDR3 is made up of 14 amino acids. V dropped 3 bases and J dropped 5; count of bases not matched to a gene: 4. Germline V CDR1 and CDR2: SEHNR, FQNEAQ (reference sequence).

CDR3 amino acids: CAISVTGGKAYNEQFF. DNA of the CDR3: TGTGCCATCAGTGTAACAGGGGGCAAGGCCTACAATGAGCAGTTCTTC. The rearrangement joins TRBV10-3 to TRBJ2-1, with 9 bases aligning to TRBD1. The CDR3 sequence is 16 residues long. Germline lookup yields CDR1 ENHRY and CDR2 SYGVKD. V shed 4 bases, J shed 2 bases, and the junction held 6 bases outside the gene matches.

This clone was observed a few times. CDR3 coding DNA: TGTGCCAGCAGCCCGGCTGCGGGGGACAATGAGCAGTTCTTC. Translation gives CASSPAAGDNEQFF. This chain joins TRBV5-4 and TRBJ2-1; 7 bases align to TRBD2. This CDR3 region has 14 residues. Looked up from germline, CDR1 is SGHNT and CDR2 is YYREEE (reference sequence). V shed 4 bases, J shed 5 bases, and the junction held 6 bases outside the gene matches.

V usage is TRBV3-1 (or the pseudogene TRBV3-2) and J usage is TRBJ1-1; D gene ambiguous. The CDR3 has 16 residues. Germline V gives CDR1 LGHDT, CDR2 YNNKEL (reference sequence). Trimming took off 1 base at V and 5 bases at J, with 17 bases between the two ends. In DNA form, the CDR3 reads TGTGCCAGCAGCCAAGGAGCGTGGACGCGGGGTACTGAAGCTTTCTTT. Residues: CASSQGAWTRGTEAFF.